These T cell receptor beta chains were read from a single sample in a study of T cell responses to AZD1222 COVID-19 vaccine. The method was immunoSEQ multiplex PCR; TCRdb's version includes in-frame clones alone and lacks a portion of them. The sample has about 27,000 clones, about nine tenths seen once. Sequencing was performed on peripheral blood, taken 28 days after the second AZD1222 dose. These receptors were obtained from an adult who received the AZD1222 COVID-19 vaccine. Both conserved end residues are part of each CDR3. Each record gives: V gene, D gene, J gene, clone size, CDR3 DNA, CDR3 protein. The D gene is left open where the match is weak. Expanded clones get a size class; other rows say once, few or many, or leave the size out.

v_call: TRBV18
d_call: TRBD1
j_call: TRBJ2-7
clone_size: -
cdr3_nt: TGTGCCAGCTCACGATTCTGGCAGGGGGCAGGCCACGAGCAGTACTTC
cdr3_aa: CASSRFWQGAGHEQYF

v_call: TRBV27
d_call: TRBD1
j_call: TRBJ2-7
clone_size: -
cdr3_nt: TGTGCCAGCAGTAACAAACTGGACAGGGTAAGAAACGAGCAGTACTTC
cdr3_aa: CASSNKLDRVRNEQYF

v_call: TRBV4-1
d_call: -
j_call: TRBJ2-3
clone_size: -
cdr3_nt: TGCGCCAGCAGTCCTCGTACGGGATCCACAGATACGCAGTATTTT
cdr3_aa: CASSPRTGSTDTQYF

v_call: TRBV30
d_call: -
j_call: TRBJ2-7
clone_size: -
cdr3_nt: TGTGCCTGGAACAGGGGACTCCACGAGCAGTACTTC
cdr3_aa: CAWNRGLHEQYF

v_call: TRBV24-1
d_call: TRBD1
j_call: TRBJ2-6
clone_size: -
cdr3_nt: TGTGCCACCGGACAGGGGTCTGGGGCCAACGTCCTGACTTTC
cdr3_aa: CATGQGSGANVLTF

v_call: TRBV20-1
d_call: TRBD2
j_call: TRBJ2-7
clone_size: -
cdr3_nt: TGCAGTGCTAGTCCCCTAGCTAGCGGGATCTACGAGCAGTACTTC
cdr3_aa: CSASPLASGIYEQYF

v_call: TRBV18
d_call: -
j_call: TRBJ1-1
clone_size: -
cdr3_nt: TGTGCCAGCTCACCCTCTAAGGGGGATGGCACTGAAGCTTTCTTT
cdr3_aa: CASSPSKGDGTEAFF

v_call: TRBV27
d_call: -
j_call: TRBJ1-1
clone_size: -
cdr3_nt: TGTGCCAGCAGATCATCAGCCCGGGGGACTGAAGCTTTCTTT
cdr3_aa: CASRSSARGTEAFF

v_call: TRBV16
d_call: TRBD2
j_call: TRBJ2-1
clone_size: once
cdr3_nt: TGTGCCAGCAGCCCTCACCGGGAGGGGGTGCAGTTCTTC
cdr3_aa: CASSPHREGVQFF

v_call: TRBV5-4
d_call: -
j_call: TRBJ1-1
clone_size: -
cdr3_nt: TGTGCCAGCTCGGGGGGACTGACCAACACTGAAGCTTTCTTT
cdr3_aa: CASSGGLTNTEAFF

v_call: TRBV4-1
d_call: TRBD2
j_call: TRBJ2-7
clone_size: -
cdr3_nt: TGCGCCAGCAGCCAAGCGCAGGGAGTAGCGGGAGTCCCCACCTACGAGCAGTACTTC
cdr3_aa: CASSQAQGVAGVPTYEQYF

v_call: TRBV15
d_call: TRBD1
j_call: TRBJ1-3
clone_size: -
cdr3_nt: TGTGCCACCAGCGAACAGGGGGCGCGTACTGGAAACACCATATATTTT
cdr3_aa: CATSEQGARTGNTIYF

v_call: TRBV7-3
d_call: TRBD1
j_call: TRBJ2-7
clone_size: -
cdr3_nt: TGTGCCAGCAGCTTAGCCGGGACAGCCGAGCAGTACTTC
cdr3_aa: CASSLAGTAEQYF

v_call: TRBV6-5
d_call: TRBD1
j_call: TRBJ2-7
clone_size: -
cdr3_nt: TGTGCCACCCACACCGACAGGGGGAACTACGAGCAGTACTTC
cdr3_aa: CATHTDRGNYEQYF

v_call: TRBV28
d_call: -
j_call: TRBJ2-7
clone_size: -
cdr3_nt: TGTGCCAGCCTCCTGAACGGGGCCTACGAGCAGTACTTC
cdr3_aa: CASLLNGAYEQYF

v_call: TRBV6-1
d_call: TRBD1
j_call: TRBJ2-1
clone_size: -
cdr3_nt: TGTGCCAGCAGTGGACGACAGGGGAGAACCTACAATGAGCAGTTCTTC
cdr3_aa: CASSGRQGRTYNEQFF

v_call: TRBV15
d_call: -
j_call: TRBJ1-1
clone_size: -
cdr3_nt: TGTGCCACCAGCAGAGGGGGGGCTGTAACCAACACTGAAGCTTTCTTT
cdr3_aa: CATSRGGAVTNTEAFF

v_call: TRBV14
d_call: TRBD2
j_call: TRBJ2-1
clone_size: -
cdr3_nt: TGTGCCAGCAGCCAAGTGCCTAGCGGGAGGGCCTTGAATGAGCAGTTCTTC
cdr3_aa: CASSQVPSGRALNEQFF

v_call: TRBV12-5
d_call: -
j_call: TRBJ1-6
clone_size: -
cdr3_nt: TGTGCTAGTGCCCGACGAGAAAATTCACCCCTCCACTTT
cdr3_aa: CASARRENSPLHF

v_call: TRBV7-6
d_call: -
j_call: TRBJ2-7
clone_size: -
cdr3_nt: TGTGCCAGCAGCCCACAGCATCAGGGACCCTACGAGCAGTACTTC
cdr3_aa: CASSPQHQGPYEQYF

v_call: TRBV2
d_call: -
j_call: TRBJ1-2
clone_size: -
cdr3_nt: TGTGCCAGCAGTTTCCGAGGGTATGGCTACACCTTC
cdr3_aa: CASSFRGYGYTF

v_call: TRBV14
d_call: -
j_call: TRBJ2-2
clone_size: -
cdr3_nt: TGTGCCAGCAGCCAAGATAGGACAGAAGAAGAATACACCGGGGAGCTGTTTTTT
cdr3_aa: CASSQDRTEEEYTGELFF

v_call: TRBV30
d_call: -
j_call: TRBJ1-2
clone_size: -
cdr3_nt: TGTGCCTGGAGTGTCCACAACTATGGCTACACCTTC
cdr3_aa: CAWSVHNYGYTF

v_call: TRBV7-9
d_call: -
j_call: TRBJ1-2
clone_size: -
cdr3_nt: TGTGCCAGCGGCCTTATTAGCTATGGCTACACCTTC
cdr3_aa: CASGLISYGYTF

v_call: TRBV28
d_call: TRBD1
j_call: TRBJ2-7
clone_size: -
cdr3_nt: TGTGCCAGCAGTTTAGCAGGGGGACGCGCCTACGAGCAGTACTTC
cdr3_aa: CASSLAGGRAYEQYF

v_call: TRBV5-1
d_call: TRBD2
j_call: TRBJ2-7
clone_size: -
cdr3_nt: TGCGCCAGCAGCTTCGGACTAGAGTCGGGCGAGCAGTACTTC
cdr3_aa: CASSFGLESGEQYF

v_call: TRBV24-1
d_call: -
j_call: TRBJ2-3
clone_size: -
cdr3_nt: TGTGCCACCAGTGATTTCCTGACAGGTGCCGATACGCAGTATTTT
cdr3_aa: CATSDFLTGADTQYF

v_call: TRBV12-5
d_call: TRBD2
j_call: TRBJ2-1
clone_size: -
cdr3_nt: TGTGCTAGTGCCTCGGCGGGGGGTTACTACAATGAGCAGTTCTTC
cdr3_aa: CASASAGGYYNEQFF

v_call: TRBV6-1
d_call: -
j_call: TRBJ2-7
clone_size: -
cdr3_nt: TGTGCCAGCAGTGAAGCGCTACCGGGACACCACCTCTACGAGCAGTACTTC
cdr3_aa: CASSEALPGHHLYEQYF

v_call: TRBV30
d_call: -
j_call: TRBJ2-3
clone_size: -
cdr3_nt: TGTGCCTGGAGCCTCCAGGGGTCCAGCTTGGATACGCAGTATTTT
cdr3_aa: CAWSLQGSSLDTQYF

v_call: TRBV18
d_call: -
j_call: TRBJ1-4
clone_size: -
cdr3_nt: TGTGCCAGCCGGGGCGGGATCGGAGCTAATGAAAAACTGTTTTTT
cdr3_aa: CASRGGIGANEKLFF

v_call: TRBV28
d_call: TRBD1
j_call: TRBJ1-2
clone_size: -
cdr3_nt: TGTGCCAGCAGTCGGACAGGGGGCTACACCTTC
cdr3_aa: CASSRTGGYTF

v_call: TRBV4-1
d_call: -
j_call: TRBJ1-2
clone_size: -
cdr3_nt: TGCGCCAGCAGCCAAGTCAGCCCGTATGGCTACACCTTC
cdr3_aa: CASSQVSPYGYTF

v_call: TRBV5-1
d_call: TRBD2
j_call: TRBJ2-3
clone_size: -
cdr3_nt: TGCGCCAGCAGACTAGGGACTAGCGGTAGCACAGATACGCAGTATTTT
cdr3_aa: CASRLGTSGSTDTQYF

v_call: TRBV3-1/TRBV3-2
d_call: -
j_call: TRBJ2-6
clone_size: -
cdr3_nt: TGTGCCAGCAGCCCCTCTCCCGGCTCTGGGGCCAACGTCCTGACTTTC
cdr3_aa: CASSPSPGSGANVLTF

v_call: TRBV30
d_call: TRBD1
j_call: TRBJ1-4
clone_size: -
cdr3_nt: TGTGCCTGGAGAACGGGACAGGGGAAAGAAAAACTGTTTTTT
cdr3_aa: CAWRTGQGKEKLFF

v_call: TRBV6-2/TRBV6-3
d_call: -
j_call: TRBJ1-5
clone_size: -
cdr3_nt: TGTGCCAGCAGTTACTCAGGGTTTAGCAATCAGCCCCAGCATTTT
cdr3_aa: CASSYSGFSNQPQHF

v_call: TRBV3-1/TRBV3-2
d_call: TRBD1
j_call: TRBJ1-2
clone_size: -
cdr3_nt: TGTGCCAGCAGCCAAGGGACAGGGGTTCGGTATGGCTACACCTTC
cdr3_aa: CASSQGTGVRYGYTF

v_call: TRBV29-1
d_call: -
j_call: TRBJ1-3
clone_size: -
cdr3_nt: TGCAGCGTTGTATACCACTCTGGAAACACCATATATTTT
cdr3_aa: CSVVYHSGNTIYF

v_call: TRBV7-2
d_call: -
j_call: TRBJ2-6
clone_size: once
cdr3_nt: TGTGCCAGCAGCTTAGCGCTGGGGGCTGGGGCCAACGTCCTGACTTTC
cdr3_aa: CASSLALGAGANVLTF

v_call: TRBV18
d_call: -
j_call: TRBJ1-4
clone_size: few
cdr3_nt: TGTGCCAGCTCACCGGGGGGCGGTGGAGAAAAACTGTTTTTT
cdr3_aa: CASSPGGGGEKLFF

v_call: TRBV7-2
d_call: TRBD2
j_call: TRBJ2-2
clone_size: -
cdr3_nt: TGTGCCAGCAGCTTAGGAGGACTAGCGATGAGGGCCGGGGAGCTGTTTTTT
cdr3_aa: CASSLGGLAMRAGELFF

v_call: TRBV6-5
d_call: TRBD1
j_call: TRBJ1-4
clone_size: -
cdr3_nt: TGTGCCAGCAGGACAGGGGGAGATGAAAAACTGTTTTTT
cdr3_aa: CASRTGGDEKLFF

v_call: TRBV2
d_call: -
j_call: TRBJ1-2
clone_size: -
cdr3_nt: TGTGCCACCTCCAGGGAGGCCAACTATGGCTACACCTTC
cdr3_aa: CATSREANYGYTF

v_call: TRBV24-1
d_call: -
j_call: TRBJ1-6
clone_size: -
cdr3_nt: TGTGCCACCAGTGGGGGTAATTCACCCCTCCACTTT
cdr3_aa: CATSGGNSPLHF

v_call: TRBV19
d_call: -
j_call: TRBJ2-2
clone_size: -
cdr3_nt: TGTGCCAGCCAGGGCCTAGTTGAAACCGGGGAGCTGTTTTTT
cdr3_aa: CASQGLVETGELFF

v_call: TRBV7-8
d_call: TRBD1
j_call: TRBJ1-1
clone_size: -
cdr3_nt: TGTGCCAGCAGCTTAGCGTGGGCAGGGGGTGTTAAGAACACTGAAGCTTTCTTT
cdr3_aa: CASSLAWAGGVKNTEAFF

v_call: TRBV5-1
d_call: TRBD2
j_call: TRBJ2-7
clone_size: large
cdr3_nt: TGCGCCAGCACCGGGACTAGCGGGAGGTCCTCCTACGAGCAGTACTTC
cdr3_aa: CASTGTSGRSSYEQYF

v_call: TRBV6-5
d_call: -
j_call: TRBJ2-3
clone_size: few
cdr3_nt: TGTGCCAGCAGTTACTCGAGGGACACAGATACGCAGTATTTT
cdr3_aa: CASSYSRDTDTQYF

v_call: TRBV9
d_call: -
j_call: TRBJ2-7
clone_size: -
cdr3_nt: TGTGCCAGCAGCGTAGGGGCGGAGAGCTCCTACGAGCAGTACTTC
cdr3_aa: CASSVGAESSYEQYF

v_call: TRBV9
d_call: -
j_call: TRBJ1-2
clone_size: -
cdr3_nt: TGTGCCAGCAGCGAGGACGTAGGGCTACGGGACGGCTACACCTTC
cdr3_aa: CASSEDVGLRDGYTF

v_call: TRBV5-6
d_call: -
j_call: TRBJ1-2
clone_size: -
cdr3_nt: TGTGCCAGCAGCCAGAACTATGGCTACACCTTC
cdr3_aa: CASSQNYGYTF

v_call: TRBV7-9
d_call: -
j_call: TRBJ1-5
clone_size: -
cdr3_nt: TGTGCCAGCAGCTCCGGACAGACCTCTGGGCCCCAGCATTTT
cdr3_aa: CASSSGQTSGPQHF

v_call: TRBV27
d_call: -
j_call: TRBJ2-5
clone_size: -
cdr3_nt: TGTGCCAGCAGTTTGCAGGGGCGAGAGACCCAGTACTTC
cdr3_aa: CASSLQGRETQYF

v_call: TRBV24-1
d_call: -
j_call: TRBJ2-5
clone_size: -
cdr3_nt: TGTGCCACCAGTGACTCTACCCCGGTCCAGAAGGGGCGAGAGACCCAGTACTTC
cdr3_aa: CATSDSTPVQKGRETQYF